This T cell receptor beta chain was identified during a study of blood T cell repertoires in COVID-19. For the study at large: Some COVID-19 samples were acute and others convalescent; all came from the United States, Italy and Spain.

In the authors' workflow: Quantification of nucleated cells was approximated via reference gene primer amplification. Measured with immunoSEQ multiplex PCR; TCRdb has only the in-frame clones, and not every one. V and J calls and clone size follow that table, whereas D and trimming were derived from the DNA. Altogether over 150,000 clones are present, about 85% being singletons, with the ten largest covering about 1%. Sequenced input: peripheral blood. The origin of this receptor is a man in his forties with acute or convalescent COVID-19.

CDR3 loop: CASSLARNYGYTF. The CDR3 DNA reads as TGTGCCAGCAGCTTAGCCAGAAACTATGGCTACACCTTC. The chain joins TRBV7-2 to TRBJ1-2; D not resolved. CDR1 and CDR2 (germline): SGHTA, FQGNSA. With 0 bases removed from V and 2 bases from J, the gap between germline ends came to 4 bases. This CDR3 is built from 13 residues.